The TCR beta chain under discussion was sequenced for a study of blood T cell repertoires in COVID-19. Overall study: T cells, B-cell-depleted T cells, or PBMCs supplied cDNA or gDNA.

Source study methods: Estimation of nucleated cell counts relied on the amplification of reference gene primers. The repertoire was sequenced with immunoSEQ multiplex PCR; TCRdb's copy has only in-frame clones and lacks some. V, J and clone size were drawn from that table, and D and trimming were deduced from the DNA. This table holds 300,000 or so clones, 86% found once. Living in 24 US areas, the participants were between about 18 and 100 years of age. Allocation to cohorts depended on clinical history reported by the participants. Germline V CDR1 and CDR2: MNHEY, SVGAGI. The CDR3 spans 14 residues. V was trimmed by 5 bases and J by 4 bases, leaving 14 bases between them.

Sequenced input: PBMCs or T cells enriched from blood (not recorded which). The sequence derives from a woman aged 40 to 50 with acute COVID-19. The J gene is TRBJ1-1, the V gene TRBV6-5; D possibly corresponds to TRBD1 (5 bases). Here the CDR3 DNA reads TGTGCCAGCAGTAACAAGGGCGGGGGCACTGAAGCTTTCTTT. Translation gives CASSNKGGGTEAFF.